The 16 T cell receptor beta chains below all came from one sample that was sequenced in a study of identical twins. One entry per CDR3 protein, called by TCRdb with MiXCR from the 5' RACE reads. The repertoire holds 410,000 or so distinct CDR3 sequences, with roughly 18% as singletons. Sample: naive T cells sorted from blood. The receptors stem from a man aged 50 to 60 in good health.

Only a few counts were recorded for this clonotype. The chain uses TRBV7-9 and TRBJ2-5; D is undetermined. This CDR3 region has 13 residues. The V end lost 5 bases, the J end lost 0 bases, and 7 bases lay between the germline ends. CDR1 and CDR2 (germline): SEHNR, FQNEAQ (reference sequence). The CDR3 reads CASSTYNQETQYF. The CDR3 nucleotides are TGTGCCAGCAGCACCTACAACCAAGAGACCCAGTACTTC.

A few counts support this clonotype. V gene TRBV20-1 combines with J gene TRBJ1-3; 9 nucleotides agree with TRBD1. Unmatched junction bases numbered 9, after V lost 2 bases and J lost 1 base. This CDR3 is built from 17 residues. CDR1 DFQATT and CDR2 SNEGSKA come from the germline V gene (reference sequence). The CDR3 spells CSARFGTGPYSGNTIYF. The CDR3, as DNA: TGCAGTGCTAGATTCGGGACAGGGCCGTATTCTGGAAACACCATATATTTT.

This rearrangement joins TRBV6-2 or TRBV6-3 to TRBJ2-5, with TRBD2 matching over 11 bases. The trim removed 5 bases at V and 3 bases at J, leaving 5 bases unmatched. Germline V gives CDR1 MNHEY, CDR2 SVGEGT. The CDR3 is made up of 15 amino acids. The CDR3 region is CASSLLAGVKETQYF. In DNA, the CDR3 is TGTGCCAGCAGTCTACTAGCGGGAGTTAAAGAGACCCAGTACTTC.

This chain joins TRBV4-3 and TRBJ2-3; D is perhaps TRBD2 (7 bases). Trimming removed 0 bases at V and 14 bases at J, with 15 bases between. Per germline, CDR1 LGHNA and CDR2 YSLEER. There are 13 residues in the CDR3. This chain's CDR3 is CASSQEGGGPVYF. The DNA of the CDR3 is TGCGCCAGCAGCCAAGAGGGGGGGGGGCCGGTGTATTTT.

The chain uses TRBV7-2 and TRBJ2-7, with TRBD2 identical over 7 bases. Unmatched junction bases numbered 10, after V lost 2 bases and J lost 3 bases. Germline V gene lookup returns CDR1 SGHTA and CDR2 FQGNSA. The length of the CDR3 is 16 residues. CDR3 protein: CASSLRGGTSNYEQYF. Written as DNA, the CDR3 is TGTGCCAGCAGCTTACGCGGGGGTACGTCGAACTACGAGCAGTACTTC.

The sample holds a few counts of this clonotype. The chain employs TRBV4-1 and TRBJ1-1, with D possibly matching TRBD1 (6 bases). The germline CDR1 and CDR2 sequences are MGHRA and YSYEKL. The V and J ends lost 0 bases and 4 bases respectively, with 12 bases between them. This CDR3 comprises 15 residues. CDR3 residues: CASSQESGVGTEAFF. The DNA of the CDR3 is TGCGCCAGCAGCCAAGAGTCAGGGGTAGGCACTGAAGCTTTCTTT.

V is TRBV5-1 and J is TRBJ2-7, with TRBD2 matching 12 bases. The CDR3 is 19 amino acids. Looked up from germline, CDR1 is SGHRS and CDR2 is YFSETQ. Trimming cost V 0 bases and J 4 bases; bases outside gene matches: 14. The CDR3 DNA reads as TGCGCCAGCAGCTTGGCCAGAGGTCTAGCGGGGGGGCCGGGGTACGAGCAGTACTTC. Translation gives CASSLARGLAGGPGYEQYF.

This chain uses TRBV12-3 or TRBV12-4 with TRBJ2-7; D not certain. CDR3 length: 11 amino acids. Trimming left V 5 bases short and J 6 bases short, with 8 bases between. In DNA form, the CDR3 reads TGTGCCAGCAGTCGTGTGGGCGAGCAGTACTTC. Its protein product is CASSRVGEQYF.

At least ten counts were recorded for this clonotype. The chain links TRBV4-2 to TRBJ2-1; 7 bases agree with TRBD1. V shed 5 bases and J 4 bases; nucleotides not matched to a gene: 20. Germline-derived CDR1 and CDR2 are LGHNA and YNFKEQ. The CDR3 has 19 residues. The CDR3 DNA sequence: TGTGCCAGCAGCGGGTCACGGGTGTTTAGGCCGGGACAGTACAATGAGCAGTTCTTC. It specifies CASSGSRVFRPGQYNEQFF.

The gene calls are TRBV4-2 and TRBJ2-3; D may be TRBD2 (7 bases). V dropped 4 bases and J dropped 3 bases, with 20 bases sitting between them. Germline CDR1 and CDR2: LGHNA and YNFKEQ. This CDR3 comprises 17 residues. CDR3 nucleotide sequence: TGTGCCAGCAGCCCTTGGGGGCGGGGGAGTGGGACAGATACGCAGTATTTT. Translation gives CASSPWGRGSGTDTQYF.

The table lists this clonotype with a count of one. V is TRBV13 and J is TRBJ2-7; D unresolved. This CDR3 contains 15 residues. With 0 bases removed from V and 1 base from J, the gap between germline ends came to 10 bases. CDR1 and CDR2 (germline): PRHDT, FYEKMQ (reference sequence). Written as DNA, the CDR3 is TGTGCCAGCAGCTTAGGGGCCCACTATTCCTACGAGCAGTACTTC. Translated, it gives CASSLGAHYSYEQYF.

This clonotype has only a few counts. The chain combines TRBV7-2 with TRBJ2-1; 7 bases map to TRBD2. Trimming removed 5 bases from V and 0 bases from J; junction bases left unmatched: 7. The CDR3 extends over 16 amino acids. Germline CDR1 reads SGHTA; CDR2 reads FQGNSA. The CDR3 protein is CASSRSGPSSYNEQFF. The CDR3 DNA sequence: TGTGCCAGCAGCCGTAGCGGGCCTAGCTCCTACAATGAGCAGTTCTTC. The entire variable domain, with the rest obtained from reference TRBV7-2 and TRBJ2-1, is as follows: GAGVSQSPSNKVTEKGKDVELRCDPISGHTALYWYRQSLGQGLEFLIYFQGNSAPDKSGLPSDRFSAERTGGSVSTLTIQRTQQEDSAVYLCASSRSGPSSYNEQFFGPGTRLTVL.

The CDR3 is CATSRDLAGAGEQYF. The CDR3 coding sequence is TGTGCCACCAGCAGAGATCTAGCGGGAGCTGGCGAGCAGTACTTC. The chain couples TRBV15 to TRBJ2-7, with TRBD2 matching over 10 bases. Germline CDR1 is LNHNV and CDR2 is YYDKDF (reference sequence). The V gene end was trimmed by 0 bases and the J gene end by 6 bases; junction bases not matched to a gene: 5. The CDR3 is made up of 15 amino acids. Full variable domain (outside the CDR3, taken from reference TRBV15 and TRBJ2-7): DAMVIQNPRYQVTQFGKPVTLSCSQTLNHNVMYWYQQKSSQAPKLLFHYYDKDFNNEADTPDNFQSRRPNTSFCFLDIRSPGLGDTAMYLCATSRDLAGAGEQYFGPGTRLTVT.

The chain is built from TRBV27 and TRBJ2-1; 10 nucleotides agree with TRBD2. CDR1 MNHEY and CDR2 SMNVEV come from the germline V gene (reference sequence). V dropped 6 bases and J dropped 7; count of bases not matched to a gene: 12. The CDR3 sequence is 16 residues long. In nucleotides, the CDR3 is TGTGCCAGCAGCTTAGCGGGAGGACGGGGGTGGAATGAGCAGTTCTTC. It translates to CASSLAGGRGWNEQFF.

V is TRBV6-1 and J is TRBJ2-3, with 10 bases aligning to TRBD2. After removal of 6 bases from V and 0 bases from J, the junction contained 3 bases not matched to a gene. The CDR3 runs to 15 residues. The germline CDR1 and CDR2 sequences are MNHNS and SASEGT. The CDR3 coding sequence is TGTGCCAGCAGGGATAGCGGGGGGAGCACAGATACGCAGTATTTT. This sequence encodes CASRDSGGSTDTQYF.

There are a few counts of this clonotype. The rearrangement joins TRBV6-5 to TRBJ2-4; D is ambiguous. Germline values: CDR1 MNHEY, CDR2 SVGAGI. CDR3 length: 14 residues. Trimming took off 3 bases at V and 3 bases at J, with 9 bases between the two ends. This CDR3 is CASSYRSSKNIQYF. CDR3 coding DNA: TGTGCCAGCAGTTATAGAAGCAGCAAAAACATTCAGTACTTC.